A selection of T cell receptor beta chains follows, all from one sample in a study of T cell responses to AZD1222 COVID-19 vaccine. Sequencing used immunoSEQ multiplex PCR; TCRdb keeps in-frame clones, though not all of them. This table holds 100,000 to 120,000 clones, 88% found once. The sequences come from peripheral blood, collected 28 days after the second AZD1222 dose. The receptors originated from an adult who received the AZD1222 COVID-19 vaccine. Each CDR3 is given with its conserved first and last residue.

TRBV28,15,TRBJ2-1,CAIASGGHGYNEQFF
TRBV19,16,TRBJ1-5,CASSIGDTAGTQPQHF
TRBV6-5,15,TRBJ2-2,CASIGLAANTGELFF
TRBV7-7,15,TRBJ2-5,CASSLGGTRVETQYF
TRBV27,16,TRBJ2-2,CASSLSGTGYPGELFF
TRBV27,12,TRBJ2-5,CASSFAGRAQYF
TRBV19,13,TRBJ1-6,CATTDTNNSPLHF
TRBV6-1,15,TRBJ1-1,CASSEMAGIGAEAFF
TRBV7-9,13,TRBJ1-1,CASSLEAGTEAFF
TRBV10-2,13,TRBJ1-2,CASSASRTYGYTF
TRBV6-5,16,TRBJ2-1,CASSYFSGGAYNEQFF
TRBV7-2,15,TRBJ1-2,CASSSPLGTGHGYTF
TRBV27,15,TRBJ1-4,CASSLQGSTNEKLFF
TRBV27,15,TRBJ1-6,CAISKSATYNSPLHF
TRBV18,17,TRBJ1-5,CASSAYRAVGGNQPQHF
TRBV19,15,TRBJ1-2,CASTRDSNSNYGYTF
TRBV6-5,15,TRBJ1-5,CASSQILGEGQPQHF
TRBV28,13,TRBJ1-5,CASSDISNQPQHF
TRBV6-1,14,TRBJ1-2,CASSERTGGSGYTF
TRBV18,17,TRBJ1-3,CASSPPGTATSGNTIYF
TRBV18,13,TRBJ2-7,CASSPDSTYEQYF
TRBV6-5,15,TRBJ2-1,CASSKGLGVYNEQFF
TRBV19,16,TRBJ1-3,CASSPGGVAGRNTIYF
TRBV5-1,15,TRBJ2-1,CASSQGGASFNEQFF
TRBV7-6,12,TRBJ1-1,CASSRQGPEAFF
TRBV6-1,15,TRBJ2-6,CASSDDHSGANVLTF
TRBV7-8,18,TRBJ1-2,CASSPQWATGTLYYGYTF
TRBV6-2/TRBV6-3,15,TRBJ2-1,CASSSPYSSYNEQFF
TRBV11-2,18,TRBJ2-3,CASSPRPSSGGDTDTQYF
TRBV4-3,17,TRBJ1-2,CASSQDRGLSPLGGYTF
TRBV5-4,13,TRBJ1-1,CASSSDYYTEAFF
TRBV7-9,13,TRBJ2-7,CASTGGQSYEQYF
TRBV28,17,TRBJ2-7,CASSFPSTSGGAAEQYF
TRBV28,15,TRBJ1-2,CASGGGGKTNYGYTF
TRBV2,12,TRBJ1-2,CASRTGGGGYTF
TRBV18,13,TRBJ2-7,CASSPAASYEQYF
TRBV9,14,TRBJ1-3,CASSDTVNGNTIYF
TRBV3-1/TRBV3-2,16,TRBJ2-6,CASSQRGGPGANVLTF
TRBV5-4,14,TRBJ1-2,CASSYPGTGDGYTF
TRBV7-8,15,TRBJ1-6,CASSFGTGVSSPLHF
TRBV5-1,14,TRBJ2-7,CASSLTGNIGEQYF
TRBV28,15,TRBJ1-1,CASSLWSRFGTEAFF
TRBV7-9,14,TRBJ2-7,CASSLGAQRYEQYF
TRBV10-2,11,TRBJ2-7,CASSVGGEQYF
TRBV5-5,15,TRBJ2-2,CASSFAGGNTGELFF
TRBV14,14,TRBJ2-5,CASSPMEQMETQYF
TRBV20-1,17,TRBJ1-5,CSASSLTVGDSNQPQHF
TRBV5-1,14,TRBJ1-2,CASSKWDGDYGYTF
TRBV6-6,11,TRBJ2-3,CASRAGYTQYF
TRBV9,15,TRBJ1-4,CASSEDPVNREKLFF
TRBV7-2,13,TRBJ1-5,CASSQSRDQPQHF
TRBV27,14,TRBJ1-1,CASSSRAISTEAFF
TRBV10-1,20,TRBJ1-6,CASSERQGALGGENNSPLHF
TRBV5-1,15,TRBJ1-1,CASSQGTGMNTEAFF
TRBV2,13,TRBJ2-3,CASSSGDGYTQYF